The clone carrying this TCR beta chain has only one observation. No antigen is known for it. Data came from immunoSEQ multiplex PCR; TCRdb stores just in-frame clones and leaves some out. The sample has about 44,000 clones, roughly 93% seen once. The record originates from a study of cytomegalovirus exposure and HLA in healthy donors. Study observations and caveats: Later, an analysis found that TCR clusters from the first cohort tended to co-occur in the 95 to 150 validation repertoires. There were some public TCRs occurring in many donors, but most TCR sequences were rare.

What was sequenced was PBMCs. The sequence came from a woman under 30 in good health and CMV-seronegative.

The CDR3 nucleotides read TGTGCCAGCAGCCTCACGGACAGAAGGGATGAGGCTCAGCCCCAGCATTTT. As protein: CASSLTDRRDEAQPQHF. The chain combines TRBV5-6 with TRBJ1-5, with TRBD1 as a possible D gene (6 bases). V was clipped by 4 bases and J by 6 bases, with 23 bases between them. CDR1 SGHDT and CDR2 YYEEEE come from the germline V gene. The CDR3 is made up of 17 amino acids.